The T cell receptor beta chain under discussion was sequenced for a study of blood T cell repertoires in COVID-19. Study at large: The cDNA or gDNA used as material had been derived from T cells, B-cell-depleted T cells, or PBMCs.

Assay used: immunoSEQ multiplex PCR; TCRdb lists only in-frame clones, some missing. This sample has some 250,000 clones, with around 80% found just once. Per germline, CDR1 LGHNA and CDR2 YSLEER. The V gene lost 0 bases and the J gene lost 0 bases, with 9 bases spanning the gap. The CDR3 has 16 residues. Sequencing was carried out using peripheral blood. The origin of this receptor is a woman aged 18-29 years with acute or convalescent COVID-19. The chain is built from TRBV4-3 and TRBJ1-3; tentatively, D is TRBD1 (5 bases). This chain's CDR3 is CASSQDGQGSGNTIYF. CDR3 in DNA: TGCGCCAGCAGCCAAGATGGGCAGGGCTCTGGAAACACCATATATTTT.